The clone carrying this T cell receptor (beta chain) was detected a few times. Antigen specificity is unknown. One entry per CDR3 protein, called by TCRdb with MiXCR from the 5' RACE reads. This table holds roughly 600,000 distinct CDR3 sequences, approximately 19% found once. This record belongs to a study of T-cell memory formation after mild COVID-19. Points from the study as a whole: CD4/CD8 balance held among clones contracting day 15 to 85, and later expanders leaned CD4+. Pre-infection memory showed some responding clones, and this suggested that cross-reactive memory joined. Clones that contracted clustered mainly in CM and EM if CD4+ and in EMRA if CD8+.

This CDR3 has 16 residues. CDR1 LNHDA and CDR2 SQIVND come from the germline V gene (reference sequence). The V end lost 7 bases, the J end lost 3 bases, and 19 bases lay between the germline ends. Sequenced: PBMCs or a T cell subset sorted from them (not recorded which). This chain uses TRBV19 with TRBJ1-5; D unclear. The source is an adult woman who had mild COVID-19 (a few samples of this study predate the infection). Cell type and time point are not known. For the CDR3, the DNA is TGTGCCAGTACGGCCGGACCGTCCTTTTCCAATCAGCCCCAGCATTTT. As protein: CASTAGPSFSNQPQHF.